This entry concerns a single T cell receptor beta chain. The antigen remains undetermined. This sample is part of a study of CD8 T cells in Susac syndrome. Study findings and constraints: The study conceded that relatively few individuals underwent its TCR sequencing and HLA analysis.

TCR beta was sequenced from blood CD8+ and CD4+ T cells. Isolation of CD8+ and CD4+ T cells was performed negatively, whereas enrichment of TEMRA cells was done by FACS. V was clipped by 4 bases and J by 1 base; unmatched bases: 5. Germline CDR1 MNHEY, CDR2 SVGAGI. The CDR3 contains 16 residues. An amount of RNA that ranged from roughly 0.45 to 1 ug was reverse transcribed with random hexamers. MiXCR was run by TCRdb on the immunoSEQ multiplex PCR reads, yielding one entry per CDR3 protein. The table includes about 200,000 distinct CDR3 sequences, approximately 95% detected once. This chain connects TRBV6-5 to TRBJ2-3, with 10 bases aligning to TRBD1. This TCR was recovered from a human donor with multiple sclerosis. Sequenced material: CD4+ T cells from PBMCs. CDR3 DNA: TGTGCCAGCAGTTTAACCGGGACAGGGGGCACAGATACGCAGTATTTT. This codes for CASSLTGTGGTDTQYF.